These 27 T cell receptor beta chains were sequenced from one sample in a study of cytomegalovirus exposure and HLA in healthy donors. The PCR employed 60 Vbeta primers together with 13 Jbeta primers. Sequencing used immunoSEQ multiplex PCR; TCRdb keeps in-frame clones, though not all of them. In the table there are some 170,000 clones, 87% of which are singletons. Specimen: PBMCs. These TCRs come from a woman aged 25 to 39 in good health and CMV-seronegative.

The chain uses TRBV25-1 and TRBJ2-6, with 9 nucleotides matching TRBD1. The CDR3 covers 15 residues. CDR1 MGHDK and CDR2 SYGVNS come from the germline V gene. Trimming took 4 bases from V and 5 from J; bases not matched to a gene: 3. The CDR3 DNA sequence: TGTGCCAGCAGTGGGACAGGGGACAGGGCCAACGTCCTGACTTTC. This encodes CASSGTGDRANVLTF.

The chain carries TRBV10-2 and TRBJ2-5, with 8 bases identical to TRBD1. The CDR3 loop spans 13 amino acids. The V segment lost 6 bases and the J segment 5 bases; nucleotides outside the gene matches: 5. Germline V gives CDR1 WSHSY, CDR2 SAAADI. CDR3 DNA sequence: TGCGCCAGCAGGGCAGGGGGCTATGAGACCCAGTACTTC. Protein: CASRAGGYETQYF.

The chain combines TRBV12-5 with TRBJ2-3, with unresolved D. The CDR3 extends over 11 amino acids. CDR1 and CDR2 from the germline V gene are LGHNT and FRNRAP. The germline V and J ends were trimmed by 2 bases and 7 bases, with 4 bases remaining between them. Here the CDR3 DNA reads TGTGCTAGTGGTTTGCAGTATACGCAGTATTTT. Translating it yields CASGLQYTQYF.

The chain joins TRBV27 to TRBJ2-7, with 14 positions matching TRBD2. This CDR3 contains 15 residues. Germline V gene lookup returns CDR1 MNHEY and CDR2 SMNVEV (reference sequence). With V trimmed by 4 bases and J by 9 bases, 8 bases remained unmatched. The CDR3 region has the DNA TGTGCCAGCAGTTCCCGACTAGCGGGAGGGCCAGGGCAGTACTTC. This encodes CASSSRLAGGPGQYF.

This rearrangement joins TRBV19 to TRBJ1-2, with TRBD1 matching 7 bases. CDR1 and CDR2 (germline): LNHDA, SQIVND (reference sequence). CDR3 length equals 15 residues. With V trimmed by 6 bases and J by 2 bases, 9 bases remained unmatched. The CDR3 nucleotides read TGTGCCAGTAGGACACAGGGGCGCGAGAACTATGGCTACACCTTC. This gives the protein CASRTQGRENYGYTF.

This clone occurred once. The rearrangement links TRBV15 to TRBJ2-1; 10 bases are shared with TRBD1. The CDR3 is 16 residues long. The germline CDR1 and CDR2 sequences are LNHNV and YYDKDF (reference sequence). The junction had 10 bases not matched to a gene; V was cut back by 6 bases and J by 5 bases. For the CDR3, the DNA is TGTGCCACCAGAACGAGCGGGACAGGGGCCGACAATGAGCAGTTCTTC. Its protein product is CATRTSGTGADNEQFF.

The chain joins TRBV7-9 to TRBJ2-2; 12 positions match TRBD2. The CDR3 is made up of 16 amino acids. Trimming removed 5 bases from V and 5 bases from J; junction bases left unmatched: 6. Germline CDR1 is SEHNR and CDR2 is FQNEAQ (reference sequence). The DNA of the CDR3 is TGTGCCAGCAGCCCACGGACTAGCGGGGTTACCGGGGAGCTGTTTTTT. It specifies CASSPRTSGVTGELFF.

The chain combines TRBV5-1 with TRBJ1-1, with D maybe TRBD1 (5 bases). Germline-derived CDR1 and CDR2 are SGHRS and YFSETQ. The CDR3 covers 13 residues. The V and J ends lost 4 bases and 5 bases respectively, with 12 bases between them. CDR3 protein: CASSIGTGTEAFF. DNA for the CDR3: TGCGCCAGCAGCATTGGGACTGGTACTGAAGCTTTCTTT.

This chain joins TRBV6-5 and TRBJ1-5; D unresolved. V lost 8 bases to trimming and J lost 0 bases, with 11 bases between them. Germline V gene sequence: CDR1 MNHEY, CDR2 SVGAGI. The CDR3 spans 14 residues. CDR3 sequence reads: CASQLWSSNQPQHF. CDR3 DNA: TGTGCCAGCCAGCTTTGGAGTAGCAATCAGCCCCAGCATTTT.

This rearrangement joins TRBV6-5 to TRBJ2-7, with 7 bases lining up with TRBD1. This CDR3 has 15 residues. The germline V gene has CDR1 MNHEY and CDR2 SVGAGI. V lost 4 bases, J lost 6 bases, and 12 bases stayed unmatched. The CDR3: CASSSLWRQGVEQYF. The DNA of the CDR3 is TGTGCCAGCAGTTCCCTTTGGAGACAGGGAGTCGAGCAGTACTTC.

The chain recombines TRBV25-1 with TRBJ1-2; 8 bases match TRBD1. J gave up 8 bases and V 1 base, and 6 bases lay outside the gene matches. This CDR3 has 14 residues. Germline loops: CDR1 MGHDK, CDR2 SYGVNS. The CDR3 bases are TGTGCCAGCAGTGAATCTCGACAGGGGCCGGGCTACACCTTC. It is translated as CASSESRQGPGYTF.

The CDR3 sequence is CASSPQGLAGGPETQYF. CDR3 in DNA: TGTGCCAGCAGCCCCCAGGGACTAGCGGGGGGGCCCGAGACCCAGTACTTC. The chain recombines TRBV7-2 with TRBJ2-5, with 16 bases aligning to TRBD2. This CDR3 has 17 amino acids. Germline CDR1 is SGHTA and CDR2 is FQGNSA. The trim removed 5 bases at V and 5 bases at J, leaving 8 bases unmatched.

This chain uses TRBV10-3 with TRBJ2-5; TRBD2 matches at 9 bases. Germline lookup yields CDR1 ENHRY and CDR2 SYGVKD. The V gene end was trimmed by 10 bases and the J gene end by 2 bases; junction bases not matched to a gene: 5. CDR3 length: 13 amino acids. In DNA, the CDR3 is TGTGCCACTACCCTAGCGGGACAAGAGACCCAGTACTTC. Its translation: CATTLAGQETQYF.

This sequence joins TRBV28 and TRBJ2-7, with 7 bases fitting TRBD2. The germline CDR1 and CDR2 sequences are MDHEN and SYDVKM. The length of the CDR3 is 13 residues. The V and J ends lost 5 bases and 5 bases, in that order; junction bases with no gene match: 6. CDR3 bases: TGTGCCAGCAGTCCGGGAGGAGGCAACGAGCAGTACTTC. Its protein product is CASSPGGGNEQYF.

This chain connects TRBV2 to TRBJ2-1, with a possible D match to TRBD2 (6 bases). Germline assignment: CDR1 SNHLY and CDR2 FYNNEI. The CDR3 has 15 residues. The ends were cut back, 8 bases at V and 0 bases at J, with 14 bases in the middle. The CDR3 DNA follows: TGTGCCAGCGGAATCCTAGCGCACTCCTACAATGAGCAGTTCTTC. Its translation: CASGILAHSYNEQFF.

The chain carries TRBV7-9 and TRBJ1-1; TRBD1 matches at 12 bases. CDR3 size: 16 residues. Unmatched junction bases numbered 5, after V lost 6 bases and J lost 0 bases. The V gene's germline CDR1 is SEHNR and CDR2 FQNEAQ (reference sequence). CDR3 sequence: CASSTGQGALNTEAFF. CDR3 sequence (DNA): TGTGCCAGCAGTACGGGACAGGGGGCCCTGAACACTGAAGCTTTCTTT.

This CDR3 is CAISRQNTEAFF. CDR3 nucleotides: TGTGCCATCAGCCGACAGAACACTGAAGCTTTCTTT. V gene TRBV10-3 combines with J gene TRBJ1-1; D unresolved. Germline values: CDR1 ENHRY, CDR2 SYGVKD. The length of the CDR3 is 12 residues. V was shortened by 6 bases and J by 1 base, with 6 bases between the two germline ends.

The V and J genes are TRBV6-1 and TRBJ2-5, with D possibly TRBD2 on 5 matching bases. The ends were cut back, 7 bases at V and 0 bases at J, with 15 bases in the middle. Germline loops: CDR1 MNHNS, CDR2 SASEGT. The CDR3 is 15 residues long. The CDR3 coding sequence is TGTGCCAGCACCATGGGGAGAGTGTACCAAGAGACCCAGTACTTC. It yields the protein CASTMGRVYQETQYF.

The rearrangement links TRBV5-1 to TRBJ1-2; a possible D gene is TRBD1 (5 bases). The CDR3 loop spans 14 amino acids. Trimming stripped 4 bases from V and 1 base from J, with 11 bases between. Germline CDR1 reads SGHRS; CDR2 reads YFSETQ. CDR3 residues: CASSPGGVNYGYTF. In DNA form, the CDR3 reads TGCGCCAGCAGCCCTGGAGGGGTTAACTATGGCTACACCTTC.

V usage is TRBV10-2 and J usage is TRBJ1-1, with TRBD1 matching over 10 bases. Germline CDR1 WSHSY, CDR2 SAAADI. The CDR3 has 13 residues. V lost 6 bases and J lost 4; bases outside the gene matches: 2. CDR3 sequence reads: CASRGTGVTEAFF. The CDR3 region has the DNA TGCGCCAGCAGGGGGACAGGGGTCACTGAAGCTTTCTTT.

This sequence joins TRBV9 and TRBJ2-3, with D maybe TRBD2 (6 bases). CDR1 and CDR2 from the germline V gene are SGDLS and YYNGEE. The CDR3 runs 12 residues. The V end was cut by 3 bases, the J end by 6 bases, with 8 bases between. CDR3 DNA sequence: TGTGCCAGCAGCGCGGGGGTGGATACGCAGTATTTT. Amino acid sequence: CASSAGVDTQYF.

This clone has more than one count but fewer than ten. The chain uses TRBV13 and TRBJ2-7; tentatively, D is TRBD1 (5 bases). The germline CDR1 and CDR2 sequences are PRHDT and FYEKMQ (reference sequence). CDR3 size: 17 residues. The V and J ends lost 3 bases and 4 bases respectively, with 22 bases between them. Here the CDR3 DNA reads TGTGCCAGCAGCTTGGGCCCTCGACCAGGGTTGAGTTACGAGCAGTACTTC. It is translated as CASSLGPRPGLSYEQYF.

The rearrangement links TRBV9 to TRBJ2-2; D may be TRBD2 (7 bases). Germline V gives CDR1 SGDLS, CDR2 YYNGEE. The CDR3 has 13 amino acids. V was pared by 5 bases and J by 5 bases, with 10 bases between. The CDR3 DNA reads as TGTGCCAGCAGACGGGGGGCGACCGGGGAGCTGTTTTTT. Translated: CASRRGATGELFF. Complete variable domain (other parts from reference TRBV9 and TRBJ2-2): DSGVTQTPKHLITATGQRVTLRCSPRSGDLSVYWYQQSLDQGLQFLIQYYNGEERAKGNILERFSAQQFPDLHSELNLSSLELGDSALYFCASRRGATGELFFGEGSRLTVL.

This rearrangement joins TRBV6-1 to TRBJ2-3, with D possibly matching TRBD2 (5 bases). Germline V gene sequence: CDR1 MNHNS, CDR2 SASEGT. With 8 bases removed from V and 6 bases from J, the gap between germline ends came to 15 bases. The CDR3 has 13 residues. The CDR3 region has the DNA TGTGCCAGCGGGGTGAGGGTTTGGGATACGCAGTATTTT. Protein: CASGVRVWDTQYF.

This clone has a single count. This sequence joins TRBV2 and TRBJ2-5; TRBD2 is a possible D gene (6 bases). The DNA matches TRBJ2-7 better at its end, which makes the J call doubtful. Germline values: CDR1 SNHLY, CDR2 FYNNEI. The CDR3 is 15 amino acids. CDR3 sequence (DNA): TGTGCCAGCAGTGAGAGGGCGGGACGAGGATACGAGCAGTACTTC. This codes for CASSERAGRGYEQYF.

The CDR3 sequence is CASSARDTLYGYTF. The CDR3 nucleotides are TGTGCCAGCAGCGCCCGGGACACTCTCTATGGCTACACCTTC. This rearrangement joins TRBV7-9 to TRBJ1-2; D might be TRBD1 (6 bases). The CDR3 extends over 14 amino acids. With 5 bases removed from V and 4 bases from J, the gap between germline ends came to 14 bases. Per germline, CDR1 SEHNR and CDR2 FQNEAQ (reference sequence).

The chain has TRBV9 and TRBJ2-1, with a possible D match to TRBD2 (6 bases). The germline V and J ends were trimmed by 7 bases and 6 bases, with 17 bases remaining between them. The germline V gene has CDR1 SGDLS and CDR2 YYNGEE. The CDR3 has 14 amino acids. CDR3 nucleotides: TGTGCCAGCCACCGGCTAGCGACAAGCAATGAGCAGTTCTTC. As protein: CASHRLATSNEQFF.